This is a list of T cell receptor beta chains from one sample in a study of shared clonotypes between healthy human individuals. Only in-frame clones appear in the TCRdb table, and some are missing; sequencing was by immunoSEQ multiplex PCR. The top ten clones hold around 11% of a sample with about half a million clones, approximately 78% of them seen once. Input material: PBMCs. All receptors derive from a woman aged 40-49 years in good health. Some clones in this sample may be carry-over from other donors' samples. Each CDR3 is given with its conserved first and last residue. The D gene is left open where the match is weak. Part of the rows lack a size; the others show once, few, many or a class for expanded clones.

NA	TRBV4-2	13	TRBJ2-7	NA	CASSQDYSNEQYF	TGTGCCAGCAGCCAAGATTACAGCAACGAGCAGTACTTC
NA	TRBV27	15	TRBJ1-4	NA	CASSRSGGTNEKLFF	TGTGCCAGCAGTCGCTCGGGTGGAACTAATGAAAAACTGTTTTTT
TRBD2	TRBV11-3	20	TRBJ2-1	once	CASSPRGQGLGTSGGDEQFF	TGTGCCAGCAGCCCAAGGGGACAGGGGCTTGGGACTAGCGGGGGGGATGAGCAGTTCTTC
NA	TRBV5-1	16	TRBJ2-1	many	CASSSGAQSSYNEQFF	TGCGCCAGCAGCTCGGGCGCCCAGAGCTCCTACAATGAGCAGTTCTTC
TRBD1	TRBV19	12	TRBJ1-1	few	CASSTRGREAFF	TGTGCCAGTAGTACCAGGGGGCGCGAAGCTTTCTTT
NA	TRBV27	17	TRBJ2-7	NA	CASSRNRQGRGTYEQYF	TGTGCCAGCAGTCGCAACCGCCAGGGCAGGGGCACCTACGAGCAGTACTTC
NA	TRBV6-6	16	TRBJ1-2	once	CASSSGRQVANYGYTF	TGTGCCAGCAGTTCGGGACGCCAGGTAGCTAACTATGGCTACACCTTC
TRBD1	TRBV19	15	TRBJ2-1	NA	CASVEQGAYHNEQFF	TGTGCCAGTGTCGAACAGGGGGCGTATCACAATGAGCAGTTCTTC
TRBD2	TRBV27	12	TRBJ2-7	NA	CASSFTSGEQYF	TGTGCCAGCAGTTTTACTAGCGGCGAGCAGTACTTC
NA	TRBV5-1	13	TRBJ1-1	NA	CASSPGPNTEAFF	TGCGCCAGCAGCCCCGGACCGAACACTGAAGCTTTCTTT
NA	TRBV2	15	TRBJ1-5	NA	CASSASGLGNQPQHF	TGTGCCAGCAGTGCCTCCGGGCTGGGCAATCAGCCCCAGCATTTT
TRBD1	TRBV7-8	16	TRBJ2-7	NA	CASSPTGTGASYEQYF	TGTGCCAGCAGCCCTACCGGGACAGGGGCATCCTACGAGCAGTACTTC
TRBD1	TRBV6-5	15	TRBJ2-2	NA	CASSTGVANTGELFF	TGTGCCAGCAGCACAGGGGTCGCGAACACCGGGGAGCTGTTTTTT
TRBD2	TRBV9	19	TRBJ2-1	NA	CASSVATAPAGGAAVEQFF	TGTGCCAGCAGCGTAGCTACGGCCCCCGCGGGAGGAGCCGCCGTTGAGCAGTTCTTC
TRBD2	TRBV7-2	15	TRBJ2-2	NA	CASSMTSGSAGELFF	TGTGCCAGCAGCATGACTAGCGGGAGCGCCGGGGAGCTGTTTTTT
NA	TRBV7-9	11	TRBJ1-1	once	CASQGNTEAFF	TGTGCCAGTCAGGGTAACACTGAAGCTTTCTTT
TRBD2	TRBV10-3	16	TRBJ2-1	NA	CATKALSELAANEQFF	TGTGCCACCAAGGCGCTCTCAGAACTAGCGGCCAATGAGCAGTTCTTC
NA	TRBV6-6	14	TRBJ1-1	NA	CASSYGIMNTEAFF	TGTGCCAGCAGTTACGGGATCATGAACACTGAAGCTTTCTTT
TRBD1	TRBV9	15	TRBJ1-4	NA	CASSAWDRVGEKLFF	TGTGCCAGCAGCGCCTGGGACAGGGTAGGCGAAAAACTGTTTTTT
NA	TRBV9	15	TRBJ2-2	NA	CASSRMDYRTGELFF	TGTGCCAGCAGCCGGATGGACTACCGCACCGGGGAGCTGTTTTTT
NA	TRBV30	13	TRBJ2-2	NA	CAWRADNTGELFF	TGTGCCTGGAGGGCAGATAACACCGGGGAGCTGTTTTTT
NA	TRBV30	12	TRBJ1-1	many	CAWNDGNTEAFF	TGTGCCTGGAATGACGGGAACACTGAAGCTTTCTTT
NA	TRBV29-1	11	TRBJ1-2	NA	CSARDNYGYTF	TGCAGCGCGAGAGACAACTATGGCTACACCTTC
TRBD2	TRBV4-1	16	TRBJ2-7	NA	CASSRTSGLALYEQYF	TGCGCCAGCAGCCGTACATCGGGACTAGCGCTCTACGAGCAGTACTTC
NA	TRBV6-1	15	TRBJ2-5	NA	CASSEGRGKQETQYF	TGTGCCAGCAGTGAAGGACGGGGGAAGCAAGAGACCCAGTACTTC
TRBD1	TRBV28	16	TRBJ1-5	once	CASSLFRGTANQPQHF	TGTGCCAGCAGCCTTTTTCGAGGGACAGCAAATCAGCCCCAGCATTTT
NA	TRBV30	14	TRBJ2-2	NA	CAWGVGGAPGELFF	TGTGCCTGGGGCGTGGGAGGAGCCCCCGGGGAGCTGTTTTTT
NA	TRBV15	14	TRBJ2-3	NA	CATSRDSGASTQYF	TGTGCCACCAGCAGAGATTCGGGGGCGAGTACGCAGTATTTT
NA	TRBV5-1	13	TRBJ2-1	NA	CASGTSSYNEQFF	TGCGCCAGCGGGACAAGCTCCTACAATGAGCAGTTCTTC
TRBD2	TRBV4-2	13	TRBJ2-3	NA	CASRTSGSDTQYF	TGTGCCAGCAGGACTAGCGGCTCAGATACGCAGTATTTT
TRBD1	TRBV6-6	15	TRBJ1-4	NA	CASSSPGTGDEKLFF	TGTGCCAGCAGTTCGCCCGGGACAGGGGATGAAAAACTGTTTTTT